The T cell receptor beta chain under discussion was sequenced for a study of cytomegalovirus exposure and HLA in healthy donors. Healthy bone marrow donors supplied every sample. The trim removed 6 bases at V and 2 bases at J, leaving 21 bases unmatched. From germline, CDR1 is SQVTM and CDR2 ANQGSEA. This CDR3 comprises 18 residues. The PCR employed 60 Vbeta primers together with 13 Jbeta primers. Profiling relied on immunoSEQ multiplex PCR, and the TCRdb table lists in-frame clones only, not all of them. The profile shows roughly 160,000 clones, roughly four fifths of them singletons. The sequenced sample was PBMCs. The V call is TRBV29-1, the J call TRBJ2-5; 7 bases match TRBD1. This TCR was sampled from a man aged 45-60 years in good health and CMV-seropositive. The CDR3 DNA sequence: TGCAGCGTCCATTTACCAACCCCGGGACAGAGAAAACAAGAGACCCAGTACTTC. Translating gives CSVHLPTPGQRKQETQYF.